A single sample gave rise to the 26 T cell receptor beta chains below, sequenced in a study of blood T cell repertoires in COVID-19. The assay was immunoSEQ multiplex PCR, and TCRdb's table has in-frame clones only and misses some. The data contain some 300,000 clones, roughly 90% of them singletons. Sequenced input: PBMCs or T cells enriched from blood (not recorded which). All receptors come from a woman in her twenties or thirties who had recovered from COVID-19.

This chain joins TRBV6-5 and TRBJ2-7; 13 positions agree with TRBD2. This CDR3 has 14 residues. J was trimmed by 7 bases and V by 5 bases; bases with no gene match: 5. Germline CDR1 and CDR2: MNHEY and SVGAGI. The CDR3 spells CASSRLAGGREQYF. DNA of the CDR3: TGTGCCAGCAGTCGACTAGCGGGAGGAAGGGAGCAGTACTTC.

The chain recombines TRBV10-1 with TRBJ1-3; no reliable D call. The CDR3 is made up of 14 amino acids. V was cut by 3 bases and J by 2 bases, with 8 bases left in between. Germline-derived CDR1 and CDR2 are WNHNN and SYGVQD (reference sequence). The CDR3 is CASSDRLPGNTIYF. Written as DNA, the CDR3 is TGCGCCAGCAGTGATCGACTGCCTGGAAACACCATATATTTT.

The rearrangement joins TRBV28 to TRBJ2-7, with D tentatively TRBD1 (6 bases). The CDR3 totals 14 residues. Germline values: CDR1 MDHEN, CDR2 SYDVKM. V lost 3 bases to trimming and J lost 1 base, with 10 bases between them. The CDR3 reads CASSLPGESYEQYF. CDR3 DNA: TGTGCCAGCAGTTTGCCAGGGGAGTCCTACGAGCAGTACTTC.

This sequence joins TRBV3-1 (or the pseudogene TRBV3-2) and TRBJ2-2; D is possibly TRBD2 (5 bases). Between the trimmed V and J ends, which lost 4 bases and 0 bases, there was a span of 15 bases. CDR3 length: 17 residues. The germline gives CDR1 LGHDT, CDR2 YNNKEL (reference sequence). This CDR3 reads CASSRGRGLANTGELFF. The DNA for the CDR3 is TGTGCCAGCAGCCGAGGGCGCGGCCTCGCGAACACCGGGGAGCTGTTTTTT.

V gene TRBV7-2 combines with J gene TRBJ1-1; D gene uncertain. The germline V gene has CDR1 SGHTA and CDR2 FQGNSA. V was pared by 1 base and J by 8 bases, with 8 bases between. This CDR3 contains 12 residues. DNA for the CDR3: TGTGCCAGCAGCTTAGTGTGGGAGGAAGCTTTCTTT. Translated: CASSLVWEEAFF.

V gene TRBV14 combines with J gene TRBJ1-1; the D is unclear. From germline, CDR1 is SGHDN and CDR2 FVKESK. The CDR3 runs 14 residues. Trimming left V 0 bases short and J 4 bases short, with 9 bases between. CDR3 sequence (DNA): TGTGCCAGCAGCCAAGACTTAGCGGGCACTGAAGCTTTCTTT. Translation gives CASSQDLAGTEAFF.

The CDR3 DNA follows: TGTGCCAGCAGCCACGAACCAGCGGGGGCCTACGAGCAGTACTTC. It encodes CASSHEPAGAYEQYF. The rearrangement links TRBV3-1 (or the pseudogene TRBV3-2) to TRBJ2-7; 8 bases are shared with TRBD2. V gave up 3 bases and J gave up 2 bases; unmatched junction bases: 6. The CDR3 is 15 residues long. Germline lookup yields CDR1 LGHDT and CDR2 YNNKEL (reference sequence).

The genes are TRBV11-2 and TRBJ2-2; D not resolved. This CDR3 spans 15 amino acids. The V end was cut by 0 bases, the J end by 3 bases, with 8 bases between. Germline V gene lookup returns CDR1 SGHAT and CDR2 FQNNGV. Written as DNA, the CDR3 is TGTGCCAGCAGCTTAGATGTTCAGTACACCGGGGAGCTGTTTTTT. This gives the protein CASSLDVQYTGELFF.

This chain uses TRBV4-3 with TRBJ2-1, with 7 bases matching TRBD1. Germline-derived CDR1 and CDR2 are LGHNA and YSLEER. The CDR3 length is 17 residues. V was pared by 3 bases and J by 5 bases, with 13 bases of the junction left unmatched. As DNA, the CDR3 is TGCGCCAGCAGCCACCGACAGGGTGAGGGGTTAAACAATGAGCAGTTCTTC. Translation: CASSHRQGEGLNNEQFF.

This chain uses TRBV7-2 with TRBJ2-7; 8 bases agree with TRBD1. Germline V gene data show CDR1 as SGHTA and CDR2 as FQGNSA. Trimming at V came to 1 base and at J to 4 bases, leaving 6 bases not matched to a gene. There are 15 residues in the CDR3. The CDR3 bases are TGTGCCAGCAGCTTAGGTGGGACAGGTTCTTACGAGCAGTACTTC. The encoded protein is CASSLGGTGSYEQYF.

This clone has just a few counts. The chain uses TRBV24-1 and TRBJ2-2, with D perhaps TRBD2 (5 bases). The CDR3 extends over 14 amino acids. The germline V and J ends were trimmed by 5 bases and 1 base, with 7 bases remaining between them. Germline lookup yields CDR1 KGHDR and CDR2 SFDVKD. DNA of the CDR3: TGTGCCACCAGTGTCGGAGGGAACACCGGGGAGCTGTTTTTT. It specifies CATSVGGNTGELFF.

The count of this clone is one. The chain's CDR3 is CASSYSRETQYF. CDR3 coding DNA: TGTGCCAGCAGTTATAGTCGCGAGACCCAGTACTTC. The chain combines TRBV6-5 with TRBJ2-5; D gene ambiguous. CDR1 and CDR2 (germline): MNHEY, SVGAGI. V was cut by 3 bases and J by 5 bases, with 7 bases left in between. This CDR3 has 12 amino acids.

The chain uses TRBV2 and TRBJ1-5; D gene uncertain. The CDR3 covers 15 residues. Deletions cut 5 bases from V and 4 bases from J, with 15 bases between. Germline V CDR1 and CDR2: SNHLY, FYNNEI. This CDR3 reads CASSQRAGRNQPQHF. The CDR3 DNA reads as TGTGCCAGCAGTCAGCGGGCAGGACGTAATCAGCCCCAGCATTTT.

V gene TRBV18 combines with J gene TRBJ2-6; 12 bases are shared with TRBD1. The CDR3 has 16 residues. V shed 5 bases, J shed 2 bases, and the junction held 1 base outside the gene matches. Germline CDR1 KGHSH, CDR2 LQKENI. Here the CDR3 reads CASSGDRGPGANVLTF. CDR3 sequence (DNA): TGTGCCAGCTCAGGGGACAGGGGGCCTGGGGCCAACGTCCTGACTTTC.

CDR3 region: CASSFRSGRVQNTIYF. CDR3 sequence (DNA): TGTGCCAGCAGCTTCCGTTCGGGAAGAGTGCAAAACACCATATATTTT. The rearrangement uses TRBV11-2 and TRBJ1-3; D unclear. Germline V gene lookup returns CDR1 SGHAT and CDR2 FQNNGV. There are 16 residues in the CDR3. Trimming left V 3 bases short and J 6 bases short, with 18 bases between.

This sequence joins TRBV5-8 and TRBJ1-2, with 11 bases that match TRBD1. Germline V lookup: CDR1 SGHTS, CDR2 YDEGEE. V shed 0 bases and J 3 bases; nucleotides not matched to a gene: 1. The CDR3 has 15 residues. The CDR3 spells CASSLGDRGDYGYTF. CDR3 DNA: TGTGCCAGCAGCTTGGGGGACAGGGGGGACTATGGCTACACCTTC.

The chain links TRBV3-1 (or the pseudogene TRBV3-2) to TRBJ2-1; tentative D call: TRBD2 (7 bases). Trimming took off 4 bases at V and 7 bases at J, with 17 bases between the two ends. Germline V CDR1 and CDR2: LGHDT, YNNKEL (reference sequence). The CDR3 contains 15 residues. The CDR3 protein is CASSPGGRDINEQFF. The DNA for the CDR3 is TGTGCCAGCAGCCCCGGGGGGCGTGATATTAATGAGCAGTTCTTC.

This clone has a single count. The chain employs TRBV30 and TRBJ1-3, with D possibly TRBD1 on 5 matching bases. The ends were cut back, 4 bases at V and 4 bases at J, with 14 bases in the middle. The CDR3 is made up of 14 amino acids. Germline V lookup: CDR1 GTSNPN, CDR2 SVGIG (reference sequence). The CDR3 protein is CAWTSLREGNTIYF. The DNA for the CDR3 is TGTGCCTGGACCAGCCTCAGGGAAGGAAACACCATATATTTT.

This chain uses TRBV6-2 or TRBV6-3 with TRBJ1-2; D is undetermined. The V gene's germline CDR1 is MNHEY and CDR2 SVGEGT. Trimming pared 6 bases from V and 7 bases from J, leaving 18 bases between. This CDR3 comprises 14 residues. The CDR3 DNA follows: TGTGCCAGCAGCCGCCCCTCCGGCGCGGGTGGCTACACCTTC. It is translated as CASSRPSGAGGYTF.

The chain links TRBV30 to TRBJ2-2; 9 positions agree with TRBD1. With V trimmed by 7 bases and J by 5 bases, 11 bases remained unmatched. The CDR3 loop spans 15 amino acids. Looked up from germline, CDR1 is GTSNPN and CDR2 is SVGIG (reference sequence). As DNA, the CDR3 is TGTGCCTCCCCGTCTACCGGGACAGGGACCGGGGAGCTGTTTTTT. Protein product: CASPSTGTGTGELFF.

The rearrangement uses TRBV5-6 and TRBJ1-3; 11 nucleotides agree with TRBD1. The ends lost 0 bases at V and 1 base at J; junction bases unmatched: 9. Germline V gene sequence: CDR1 SGHDT, CDR2 YYEEEE. There are 19 residues in the CDR3. The CDR3 reads CASSLEWDRGKRSGNTIYF. The CDR3 nucleotides are TGTGCCAGCAGCTTGGAGTGGGACAGGGGGAAGAGATCTGGAAACACCATATATTTT.

The chain carries TRBV19 and TRBJ2-6, with 7 bases aligning to TRBD1. The CDR3 covers 19 residues. Germline V lookup: CDR1 LNHDA, CDR2 SQIVND (reference sequence). The V segment lost 3 bases and the J segment 0 bases; nucleotides outside the gene matches: 11. This CDR3 reads CASSIFGVTGYSGANVLTF. Written as DNA, the CDR3 is TGTGCCAGTAGTATTTTCGGTGTGACAGGGTACTCTGGGGCCAACGTCCTGACTTTC.

The V and J genes are TRBV2 and TRBJ1-1; TRBD1 might be the D (5 bases). Germline lookup yields CDR1 SNHLY and CDR2 FYNNEI. Between the trimmed V and J ends, which lost 8 bases and 0 bases, there was a span of 10 bases. The CDR3 runs 13 residues. The DNA of the CDR3 is TGTGCCAGCCCTGGGGGGATGAACACTGAAGCTTTCTTT. It yields the protein CASPGGMNTEAFF. The full variable domain, with the rest looked up from reference TRBV2 and TRBJ1-1, is EPEVTQTPSHQVTQMGQEVILRCVPISNHLYFYWYRQILGQKVEFLVSFYNNEISEKSEIFDDQFSVERPDGSNFTLKIRSTKLEDSAMYFCASPGGMNTEAFFGQGTRLTVV.

The rearrangement uses TRBV11-2 and TRBJ2-7; D is unclear. CDR1 is SGHAT and CDR2 is FQNNGV in the germline V gene. The CDR3 extends over 19 amino acids. With 3 bases removed from V and 5 bases from J, the gap between germline ends came to 29 bases. The CDR3 coding sequence is TGTGCCAGCAGCTTGAAGCCCGAAACCCGGTGGTCTCCTCGTCACGAGCAGTACTTC. This sequence encodes CASSLKPETRWSPRHEQYF. Using reference TRBV11-2 and TRBJ2-7 for the parts outside the CDR3, the full variable domain is EAGVAQSPRYKIIEKRQSVAFWCNPISGHATLYWYQQILGQGPKLLIQFQNNGVVDDSQLPKDRFSAERLKGVDSTLKIQPAKLEDSAVYLCASSLKPETRWSPRHEQYFGPGTRLTVT.

The chain carries TRBV7-2 and TRBJ1-3, with TRBD1 as a possible D gene (5 bases). V lost 4 bases to trimming and J lost 4 bases, with 11 bases between them. There are 14 residues in the CDR3. Per germline, CDR1 SGHTA and CDR2 FQGNSA. CDR3 region: CASSYGGFGNTIYF. CDR3 DNA: TGTGCCAGCAGCTACGGGGGGTTCGGAAACACCATATATTTT.

The chain is built from TRBV27 and TRBJ2-7; 9 bases map to TRBD2. The CDR3 is made up of 13 amino acids. Trimming at V came to 3 bases and at J to 3 bases, leaving 0 bases not matched to a gene. Germline lookup yields CDR1 MNHEY and CDR2 SMNVEV (reference sequence). The CDR3 spells CASSLTSGYEQYF. The CDR3 DNA reads as TGTGCCAGCAGTTTGACTAGCGGCTACGAGCAGTACTTC.